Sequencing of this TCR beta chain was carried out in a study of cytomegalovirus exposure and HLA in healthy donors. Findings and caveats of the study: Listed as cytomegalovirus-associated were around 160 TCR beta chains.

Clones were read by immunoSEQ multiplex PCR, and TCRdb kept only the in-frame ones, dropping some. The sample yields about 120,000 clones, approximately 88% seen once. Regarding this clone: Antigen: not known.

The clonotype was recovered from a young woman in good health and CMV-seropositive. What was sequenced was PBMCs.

This chain's CDR3 is CASSQVLASTDTQYF. In DNA form, the CDR3 reads TGCGCCAGCAGCCAAGTACTAGCAAGCACAGATACGCAGTATTTT. The V and J genes are TRBV4-3 and TRBJ2-3, with D tentatively TRBD2 (6 bases). This CDR3 contains 15 residues. The ends were cut back, 1 base at V and 0 bases at J, with 8 bases in the middle. Germline CDR1 reads LGHNA; CDR2 reads YSLEER.